This T cell receptor beta chain was recorded in a study of Tregs in tolerant kidney transplant recipients. Regarding the study as a whole: Activated donor B cell expansion appeared to reveal the most relevant donor-specific TCRbeta repertoire. This study did not directly address biological reproducibility.

CD4+CD25+CD127- Tregs, CD4+CD25- non-Tregs, CD4 and CD8 cells were sorted. Germline values: CDR1 MNHEY, CDR2 SMNVEV (reference sequence). This CDR3 comprises 14 residues. The V and J ends lost 3 bases and 1 base respectively, with 10 bases between them. Sequencing was performed with immunoSEQ multiplex PCR; in TCRdb, only in-frame clones are kept and a portion is missing. The data contain about 240,000 clones, roughly 80% of them singletons. Remarks on this clone: The antigen remains undetermined.

The source is a human donor in good health. Material for sequencing was CD4+ T cells from blood. V gene TRBV27 combines with J gene TRBJ2-7; possibly TRBD1 for D (5 bases). The CDR3, as DNA: TGTGCCAGCAGTTTGTCCAGGGATTCCTACGAGCAGTACTTC. Translation: CASSLSRDSYEQYF.